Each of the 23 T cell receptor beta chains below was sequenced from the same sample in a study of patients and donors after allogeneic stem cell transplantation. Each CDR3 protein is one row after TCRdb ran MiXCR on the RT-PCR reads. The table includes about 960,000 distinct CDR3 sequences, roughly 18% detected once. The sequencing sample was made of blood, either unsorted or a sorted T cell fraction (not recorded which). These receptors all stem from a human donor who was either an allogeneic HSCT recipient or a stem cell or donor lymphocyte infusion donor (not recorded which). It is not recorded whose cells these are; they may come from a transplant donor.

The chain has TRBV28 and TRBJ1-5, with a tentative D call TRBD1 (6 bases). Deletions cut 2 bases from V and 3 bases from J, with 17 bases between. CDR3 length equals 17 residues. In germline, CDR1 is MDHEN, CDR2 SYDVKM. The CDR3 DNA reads TGTGCCAGCAGTTTAAAAGGAGGGGGTCGGGTCAATCAGCCCCAGCATTTT. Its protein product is CASSLKGGGRVNQPQHF.

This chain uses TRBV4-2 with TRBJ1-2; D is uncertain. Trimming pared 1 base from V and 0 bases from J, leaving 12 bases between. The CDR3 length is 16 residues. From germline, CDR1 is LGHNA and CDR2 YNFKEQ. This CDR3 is CASSQGEGKANYGYTF. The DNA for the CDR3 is TGTGCCAGCAGCCAAGGCGAGGGAAAAGCTAACTATGGCTACACCTTC.

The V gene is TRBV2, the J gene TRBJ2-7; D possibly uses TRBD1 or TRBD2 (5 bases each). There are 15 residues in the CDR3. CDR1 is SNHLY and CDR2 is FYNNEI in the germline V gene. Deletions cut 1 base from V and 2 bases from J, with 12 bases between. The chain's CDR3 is CASSEGKGTPYEQYF. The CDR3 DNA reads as TGTGCCAGCAGTGAAGGGAAGGGGACCCCCTACGAGCAGTACTTC.

The CDR3 sequence: CAIRTGNTEAFF. The CDR3 DNA is TGTGCCATCAGGACTGGGAACACTGAAGCTTTCTTT. The chain employs TRBV10-3 and TRBJ1-1; D is ambiguous. Trimming cost V 6 bases and J 1 base, with 6 bases left between them. CDR1 is ENHRY, CDR2 SYGVKD, per germline. This CDR3 is 12 amino acids long.

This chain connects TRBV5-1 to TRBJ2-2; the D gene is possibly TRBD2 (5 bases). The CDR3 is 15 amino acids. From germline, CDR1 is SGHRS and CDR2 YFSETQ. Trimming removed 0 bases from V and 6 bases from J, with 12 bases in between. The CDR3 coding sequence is TGCGCCAGCAGCTTGGCGGGGAATAGGGCCGGGGAGCTGTTTTTT. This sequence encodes CASSLAGNRAGELFF.

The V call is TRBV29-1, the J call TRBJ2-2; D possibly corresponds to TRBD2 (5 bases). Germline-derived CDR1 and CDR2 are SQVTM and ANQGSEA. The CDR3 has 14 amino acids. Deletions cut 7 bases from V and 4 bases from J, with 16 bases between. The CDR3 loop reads CSGGPPRGTGELFF. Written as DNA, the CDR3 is TGCAGCGGTGGACCCCCACGGGGCACCGGGGAGCTGTTTTTT.

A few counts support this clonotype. The CDR3 region has the DNA TGCAGTGCTAGAGATCAGGTAGCGGGGGGACTGTACGAGCAGTACTTC. Protein sequence: CSARDQVAGGLYEQYF. The J gene is TRBJ2-7, the V gene TRBV20-1, with 10 bases aligning to TRBD2. The CDR3 spans 16 residues. V was pared by 0 bases and J by 4 bases, with 9 bases of the junction left unmatched. Germline V CDR1 and CDR2: DFQATT, SNEGSKA (reference sequence).

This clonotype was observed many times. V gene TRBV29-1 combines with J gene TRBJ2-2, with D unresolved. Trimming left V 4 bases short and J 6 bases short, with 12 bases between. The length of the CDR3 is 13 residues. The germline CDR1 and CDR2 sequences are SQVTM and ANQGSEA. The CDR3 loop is CSVVSGMAGELFF. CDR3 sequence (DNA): TGCAGCGTTGTAAGTGGGATGGCCGGGGAGCTGTTTTTT.

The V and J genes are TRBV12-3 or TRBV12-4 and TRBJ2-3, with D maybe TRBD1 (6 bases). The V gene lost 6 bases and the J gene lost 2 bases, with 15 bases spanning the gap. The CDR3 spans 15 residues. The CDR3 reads CASRRAGDNTDTQYF. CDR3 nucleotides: TGTGCCAGCAGAAGGGCCGGGGACAACACAGATACGCAGTATTTT.

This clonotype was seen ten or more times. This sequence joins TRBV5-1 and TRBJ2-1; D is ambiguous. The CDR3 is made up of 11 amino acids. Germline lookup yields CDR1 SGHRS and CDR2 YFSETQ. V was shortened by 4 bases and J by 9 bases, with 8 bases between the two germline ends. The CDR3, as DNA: TGCGCCAGCAGCGATAGAGCTGAGCAGTTCTTC. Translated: CASSDRAEQFF.

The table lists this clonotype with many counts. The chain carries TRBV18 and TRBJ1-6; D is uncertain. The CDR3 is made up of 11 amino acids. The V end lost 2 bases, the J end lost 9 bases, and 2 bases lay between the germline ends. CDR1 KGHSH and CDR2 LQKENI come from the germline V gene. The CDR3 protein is CASSPGSPLHF. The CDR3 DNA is TGTGCCAGCTCACCAGGTTCACCCCTCCACTTT.

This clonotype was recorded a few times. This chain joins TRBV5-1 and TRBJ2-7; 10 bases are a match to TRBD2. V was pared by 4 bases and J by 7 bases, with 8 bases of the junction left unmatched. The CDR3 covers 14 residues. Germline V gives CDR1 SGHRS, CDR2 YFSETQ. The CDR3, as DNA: TGCGCCAGCAGCCCTCTAGCGGGAGCGAGGGAGCAGTACTTC. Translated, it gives CASSPLAGAREQYF.

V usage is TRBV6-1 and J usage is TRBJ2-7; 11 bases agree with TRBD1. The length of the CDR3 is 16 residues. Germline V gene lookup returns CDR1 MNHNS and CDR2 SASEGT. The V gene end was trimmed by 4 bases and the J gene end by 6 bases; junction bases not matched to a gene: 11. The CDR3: CASSAQLSDRGREQYF. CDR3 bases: TGTGCCAGCAGTGCCCAATTATCGGACAGGGGGCGCGAGCAGTACTTC.

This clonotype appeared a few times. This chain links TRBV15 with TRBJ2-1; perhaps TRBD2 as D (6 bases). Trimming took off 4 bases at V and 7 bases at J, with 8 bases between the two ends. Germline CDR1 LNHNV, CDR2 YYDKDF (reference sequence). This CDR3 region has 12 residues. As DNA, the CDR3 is TGTGCCACCAGCAAACTAGCAAATGAGCAGTTCTTC. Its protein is CATSKLANEQFF.

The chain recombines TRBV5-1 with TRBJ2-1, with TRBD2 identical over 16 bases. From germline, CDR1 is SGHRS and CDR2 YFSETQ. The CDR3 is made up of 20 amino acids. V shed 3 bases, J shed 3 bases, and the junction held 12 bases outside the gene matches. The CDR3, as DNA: TGCGCCAGCAGCTCGCCCGGGACTAGCGGGAGGGGTGGGTTCTACAATGAGCAGTTCTTC. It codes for CASSSPGTSGRGGFYNEQFF. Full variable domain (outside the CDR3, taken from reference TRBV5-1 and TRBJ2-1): KAGVTQTPRYLIKTRGQQVTLSCSPISGHRSVSWYQQTPGQGLQFLFEYFSETQRNKGNFPGRFSGRQFSNSRSEMNVSTLELGDSALYLCASSSPGTSGRGGFYNEQFFGPGTRLTVL.

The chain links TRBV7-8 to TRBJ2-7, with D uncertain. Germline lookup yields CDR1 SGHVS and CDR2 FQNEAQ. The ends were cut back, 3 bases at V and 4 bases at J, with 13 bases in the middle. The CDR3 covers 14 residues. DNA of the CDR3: TGTGCCAGCAGCTTCGGCGTGCAGACTTACGAGCAGTACTTC. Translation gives CASSFGVQTYEQYF.

The CDR3 DNA reads as TGTGCCAGCAGTTACTCGAGGGTAGGGGAGACCCAGTACTTC. Its translation is CASSYSRVGETQYF. The J gene is TRBJ2-5, the V gene TRBV6-5, with D possibly being TRBD2 (5 bases). Germline assignment: CDR1 MNHEY and CDR2 SVGAGI. V lost 0 bases to trimming and J lost 5 bases, with 10 bases between them. The CDR3 consists of 14 residues.

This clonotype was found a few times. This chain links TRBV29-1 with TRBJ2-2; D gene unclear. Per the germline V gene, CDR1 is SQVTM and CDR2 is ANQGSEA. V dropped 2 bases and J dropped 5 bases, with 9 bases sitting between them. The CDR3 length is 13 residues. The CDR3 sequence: CSVELMETGELFF. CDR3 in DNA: TGCAGCGTTGAACTCATGGAAACCGGGGAGCTGTTTTTT.

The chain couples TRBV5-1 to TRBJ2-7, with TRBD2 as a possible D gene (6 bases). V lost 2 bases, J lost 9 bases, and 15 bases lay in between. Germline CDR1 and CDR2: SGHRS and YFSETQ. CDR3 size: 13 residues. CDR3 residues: CASSLILWEAQYF. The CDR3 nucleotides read TGCGCCAGCAGCTTAATCCTTTGGGAGGCGCAGTACTTC.

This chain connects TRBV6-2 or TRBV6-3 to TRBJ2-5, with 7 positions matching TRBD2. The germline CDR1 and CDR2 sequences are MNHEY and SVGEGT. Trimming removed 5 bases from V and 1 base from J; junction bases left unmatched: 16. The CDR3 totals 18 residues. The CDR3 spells CASSPQRRLAGAQETQYF. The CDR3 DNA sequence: TGTGCCAGCAGTCCCCAGAGAAGACTAGCCGGGGCCCAAGAGACCCAGTACTTC.

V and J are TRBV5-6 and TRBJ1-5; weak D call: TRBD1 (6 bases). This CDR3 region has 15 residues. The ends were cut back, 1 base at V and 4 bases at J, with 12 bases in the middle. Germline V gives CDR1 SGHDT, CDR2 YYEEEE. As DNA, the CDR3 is TGTGCCAGCAGCTTGCGGCAGGGGCTAAATCAGCCCCAGCATTTT. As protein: CASSLRQGLNQPQHF.

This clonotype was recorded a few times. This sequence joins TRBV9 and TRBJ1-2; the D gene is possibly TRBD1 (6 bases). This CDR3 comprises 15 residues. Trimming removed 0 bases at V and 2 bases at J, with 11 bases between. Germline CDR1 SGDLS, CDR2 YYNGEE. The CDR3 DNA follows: TGTGCCAGCAGCGTAGGGGGGACATTAAACTATGGCTACACCTTC. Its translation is CASSVGGTLNYGYTF.

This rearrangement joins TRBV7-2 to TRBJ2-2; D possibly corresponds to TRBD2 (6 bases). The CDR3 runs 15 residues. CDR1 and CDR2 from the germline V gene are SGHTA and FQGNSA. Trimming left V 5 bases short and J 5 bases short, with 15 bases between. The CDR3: CASSTVGGRTGELFF. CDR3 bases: TGTGCCAGCAGCACGGTGGGAGGACGAACCGGGGAGCTGTTTTTT. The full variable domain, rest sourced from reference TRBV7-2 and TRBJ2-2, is GAGVSQSPSNKVTEKGKDVELRCDPISGHTALYWYRQSLGQGLEFLIYFQGNSAPDKSGLPSDRFSAERTGGSVSTLTIQRTQQEDSAVYLCASSTVGGRTGELFFGEGSRLTVL.